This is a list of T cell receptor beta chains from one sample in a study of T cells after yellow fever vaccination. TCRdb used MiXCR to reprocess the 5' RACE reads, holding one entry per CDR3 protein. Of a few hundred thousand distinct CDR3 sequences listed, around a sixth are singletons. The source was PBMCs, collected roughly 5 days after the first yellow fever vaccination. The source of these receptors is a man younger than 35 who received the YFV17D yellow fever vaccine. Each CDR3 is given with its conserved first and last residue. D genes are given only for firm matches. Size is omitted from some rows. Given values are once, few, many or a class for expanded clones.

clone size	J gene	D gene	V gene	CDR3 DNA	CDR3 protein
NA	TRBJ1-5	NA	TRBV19	TGTGCCAGTCTTCTACAGGCCCAGCATTTT	CASLLQAQHF
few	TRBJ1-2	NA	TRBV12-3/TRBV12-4	TGTGCCAGCACCCCGGGGAGCCAGAACTATGGCTACACCTTC	CASTPGSQNYGYTF
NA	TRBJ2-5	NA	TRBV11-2	TGTGCCAGCAGCTTGGGGTGGGCGGTTGAGACCCAGTACTTC	CASSLGWAVETQYF
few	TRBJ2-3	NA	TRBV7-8	TGTGCCAGCCCTTCCGGGGATACGCAGTATTTT	CASPSGDTQYF
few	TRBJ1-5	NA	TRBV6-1	TGTGCCAGCTCCCTAGGCCAGGGGCGGCCCCAGCATTTT	CASSLGQGRPQHF
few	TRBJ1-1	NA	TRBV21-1	TGTGCCAGCAGCCCGGGGAGGGCTCGGAGCACTGAAGCTTTCTTT	CASSPGRARSTEAFF
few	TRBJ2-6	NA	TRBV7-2	TGTGCCAGCAGCCAAGGTGGAGAGAACGTCCTGACTTTC	CASSQGGENVLTF
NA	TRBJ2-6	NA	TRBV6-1	TGTGCCAGCAGCCTAGAGAGGGTCGGGGCCAACGTCCTGACTTTC	CASSLERVGANVLTF
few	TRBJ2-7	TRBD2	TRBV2	TGTGCCAGCAGTGAGAGCCTAGCGGGGGGTCGGGAGCAGTACTTC	CASSESLAGGREQYF
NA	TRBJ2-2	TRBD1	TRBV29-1	TGCAGCGTTGAGACAGGGATATACACCGGGGAGCTGTTTTTT	CSVETGIYTGELFF
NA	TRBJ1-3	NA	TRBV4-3	TGCGCCAGCAGCCAATGGGTTTCTGGAAACACCATATATTTT	CASSQWVSGNTIYF
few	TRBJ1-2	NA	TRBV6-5	TGTGCCAGCAGTTACAGGTCCGGGAGGGATGGCTACACCTTC	CASSYRSGRDGYTF
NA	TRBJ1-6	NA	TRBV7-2	TGTGCCAGCAGCCCACAGGGCCTTCTTAATTCACCCCTCCACTTT	CASSPQGLLNSPLHF
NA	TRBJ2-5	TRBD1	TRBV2	TGTGCCAGCTGCCGGGACAGGGAGACCCAGTACTTC	CASCRDRETQYF
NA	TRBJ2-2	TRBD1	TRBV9	TGTGCCAGCAGCCCACGGGACAGGGGAAGCACCGGGGAGCTGTTTTTT	CASSPRDRGSTGELFF
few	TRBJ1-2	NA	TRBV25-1	TGTGCCACCAGGGTCGCTTCGCGACCTGAATTC	CATRVASRPEF
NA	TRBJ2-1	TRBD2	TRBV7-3	TGTGCCAGCAGCTCGGGACTAGTTCAGTTCTTC	CASSSGLVQFF
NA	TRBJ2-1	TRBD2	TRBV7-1	TGTGCCAGCAGCTCCCCCATAGCAGGTCCGGGACTAGCGGGTGTCTTGATGTACAATGAGCAGTTCTTC	CASSSPIAGPGLAGVLMYNEQFF
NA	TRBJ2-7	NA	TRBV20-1	TGCAGTGCTAGAAGTCCTATCGCCGACAGCCACGAGCAGTACTTC	CSARSPIADSHEQYF
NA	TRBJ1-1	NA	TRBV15	TGTGCCACCAGGGTCCTAACGGGAAACACTGAAGCTTTCTTT	CATRVLTGNTEAFF
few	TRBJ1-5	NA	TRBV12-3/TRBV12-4	TGTGCCAGCAGTGGCGGGACAAGTAATCAGCCCCAGCATTTT	CASSGGTSNQPQHF
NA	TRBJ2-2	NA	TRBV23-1	TGCGCCAGCAGTCAAATTGGGGGCGTCTCGAGCACCGGGGAGCTGTTTTTT	CASSQIGGVSSTGELFF
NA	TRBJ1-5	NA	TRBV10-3	TGTGCCATCAGTGCCGACGGGGCATTATATCAGCCCCAGCATTTT	CAISADGALYQPQHF
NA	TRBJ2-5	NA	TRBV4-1	TGCGCCAGCAGCCAAGATGAGAATTACAGACAAGAGACCCAGTACTTC	CASSQDENYRQETQYF
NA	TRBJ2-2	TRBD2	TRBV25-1	TGTGCCAGCAGTGGACTAGCGGGGGTCTCTGGGGAGCTGTTTTTT	CASSGLAGVSGELFF
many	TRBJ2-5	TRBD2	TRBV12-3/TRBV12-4	TGTGCCAGCAGACGGACTAGCGGCCAAGAGACCCAGTACTTC	CASRRTSGQETQYF
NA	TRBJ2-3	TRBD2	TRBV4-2	TGTGCCAGCAGCCCCCGACTAGCGGGGGCTAATCCGGATACGCAGTATTTT	CASSPRLAGANPDTQYF
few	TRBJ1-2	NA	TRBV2	TGTGCCAGCAGTGATAACAGTGCTAGGGGCTACACCTTC	CASSDNSARGYTF
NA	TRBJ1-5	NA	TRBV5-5	TGTGCCAGCAGCCAAGGGGTTATCAGCAATCAGCCCCAGCATTTT	CASSQGVISNQPQHF